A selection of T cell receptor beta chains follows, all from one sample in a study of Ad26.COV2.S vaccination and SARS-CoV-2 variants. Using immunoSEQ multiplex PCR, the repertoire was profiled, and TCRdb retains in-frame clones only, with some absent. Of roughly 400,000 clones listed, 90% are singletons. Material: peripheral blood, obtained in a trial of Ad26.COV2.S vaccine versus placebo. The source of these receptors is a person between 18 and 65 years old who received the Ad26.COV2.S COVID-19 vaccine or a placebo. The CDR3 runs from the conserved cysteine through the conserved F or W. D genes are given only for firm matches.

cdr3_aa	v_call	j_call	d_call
CSAPTEGEQYF	TRBV20-1	TRBJ2-7	-
CASSLAQFIGGGEKLFF	TRBV7-8	TRBJ1-4	-
CASSLVPRYEQYF	TRBV7-2	TRBJ2-7	-
CASRPRLAGVGEQYF	TRBV6-2/TRBV6-3	TRBJ2-7	TRBD2
CASSQDLWDRGHRTGELFF	TRBV4-1	TRBJ2-2	TRBD1
CASSLTGGGNQPQHF	TRBV3-1/TRBV3-2	TRBJ1-5	TRBD1
CASSPDSNPNQPQHF	TRBV7-8	TRBJ1-5	-
CASSMTGGGETQYF	TRBV9	TRBJ2-5	TRBD1
CASSYSITNLPYEQYF	TRBV6-2/TRBV6-3	TRBJ2-7	-
CASSYSGLITEQYF	TRBV6-5	TRBJ2-7	-
CASSWPGGNSYEQYF	TRBV28	TRBJ2-7	TRBD1
CASSLGQGTDTQYF	TRBV7-9	TRBJ2-3	TRBD1
CASSPKREGPGTADTQYF	TRBV28	TRBJ2-3	TRBD2
CAWNGYNEQFF	TRBV30	TRBJ2-1	-
CASRNRDNNEQFF	TRBV7-6	TRBJ2-1	-
CASSPLVSPQHF	TRBV28	TRBJ1-5	-
CASSLGPTDTQYF	TRBV28	TRBJ2-3	-
CASSLGTVNEKLFF	TRBV7-2	TRBJ1-4	TRBD1
CAWGQGSNTEAFF	TRBV30	TRBJ1-1	-
CAWIHGEKLFF	TRBV30	TRBJ1-4	-
CASSLGAGTGNQPQHF	TRBV5-6	TRBJ1-5	-
CASSTGQVDQPQHF	TRBV28	TRBJ1-5	TRBD1
CASSEGAGGYNEQFF	TRBV6-1	TRBJ2-1	TRBD1
CATSDRRSSYEQYF	TRBV24-1	TRBJ2-7	-
CASSLARGASTDTQYF	TRBV5-4	TRBJ2-3	-